Listed here are 24 T cell receptor beta chains from one sample, sequenced in a study of blood T cells in healthy people across ages. Combining a sample-barcoded 5' primer with a J-beta primer mix, a second PCR ran for about 6 to 12 cycles. TCRdb processed the 5' RACE reads anew with MiXCR; each CDR3 protein has one entry. The sample has approximately 800,000 distinct CDR3 sequences; less than 70% are singletons. Sequencing was carried out using blood. These TCRs come from an older man in good health.

This clonotype was detected a few times. The chain joins TRBV20-1 to TRBJ2-1, with 9 bases fitting TRBD2. Germline V CDR1 and CDR2: DFQATT, SNEGSKA (reference sequence). The CDR3 sequence is 14 residues long. The V gene end was trimmed by 1 base and the J gene end by 10 bases; junction bases not matched to a gene: 8. CDR3 in amino acids: CSARALAGTDEQFF. The CDR3 nucleotides are TGCAGTGCTAGAGCGCTAGCGGGGACAGACGAGCAGTTCTTC.

The V and J genes are TRBV29-1 and TRBJ1-2; 7 nucleotides agree with TRBD1. CDR3 length: 12 residues. The V segment lost 4 bases and the J segment 8 bases; nucleotides outside the gene matches: 7. CDR1 is SQVTM, CDR2 ANQGSEA, per germline. The CDR3 coding sequence is TGCAGCGTTGGCCAGGGGGGGTCGGGCTACACCTTC. Its translation is CSVGQGGSGYTF.

This rearrangement joins TRBV28 to TRBJ2-5; TRBD1 agrees at 10 bases. The DNA end is more similar to TRBJ2-7, so the J call may be wrong. Germline loops: CDR1 MDHEN, CDR2 SYDVKM. The CDR3 has 15 amino acids. The CDR3 region has the DNA TGTGCCAGCAGCCCAGCCGGGACAGGGGTCTACGAGCAGTACTTC. Translated, it gives CASSPAGTGVYEQYF.

The J gene is TRBJ2-7, the V gene TRBV4-1; D unresolved. Trimming removed 0 bases from V and 2 bases from J, with 11 bases in between. The germline V gene encodes CDR1 MGHRA and CDR2 YSYEKL. The CDR3 length is 15 residues. The DNA for the CDR3 is TGCGCCAGCAGCCAAGATCTCGCGGTTCCCTACGAGCAGTACTTC. It specifies CASSQDLAVPYEQYF.

The chain uses TRBV28 and TRBJ1-6, with D perhaps matching TRBD1 (6 bases). Per the germline V gene, CDR1 is MDHEN and CDR2 is SYDVKM. Trimming pared 7 bases from V and 0 bases from J, leaving 10 bases between. The CDR3 is 15 residues long. The CDR3 DNA reads as TGTGCCAGCAAGACAGGCGGCTCCTATAATTCACCCCTCCACTTT. This sequence encodes CASKTGGSYNSPLHF.

V and J are TRBV7-9 and TRBJ2-7; D call uncertain. This CDR3 comprises 13 residues. The ends were cut back, 1 base at V and 3 bases at J, with 7 bases in the middle. From germline, CDR1 is SEHNR and CDR2 FQNEAQ (reference sequence). The CDR3 sequence: CASSLDASYEQYF. In nucleotides, the CDR3 is TGTGCCAGCAGCTTAGACGCGAGCTACGAGCAGTACTTC.

V is TRBV10-3 and J is TRBJ1-4; TRBD1 matches 7 bases. The junction had 7 bases not matched to a gene; V was cut back by 4 bases and J by 2 bases. Germline V CDR1 and CDR2: ENHRY, SYGVKD. CDR3 length equals 16 residues. CDR3 DNA sequence: TGTGCCATCAGTGCTTTCCCGGGACAGACTAATGAAAAACTGTTTTTT. It translates to CAISAFPGQTNEKLFF.

This clonotype was detected a few times. The rearrangement links TRBV29-1 to TRBJ2-3; 10 nucleotides line up with TRBD1. The CDR3 length is 16 residues. Unmatched junction bases numbered 9, after V lost 0 bases and J lost 6 bases. Per germline, CDR1 SQVTM and CDR2 ANQGSEA. The CDR3 DNA reads as TGCAGCGTTGAAGACCCCGGGACAGGGGAGTGGGATACGCAGTATTTT. Protein: CSVEDPGTGEWDTQYF.

The rearrangement links TRBV11-1 to TRBJ2-4; tentatively, D is TRBD1 (6 bases). The J call may not be correct, given that the DNA end is closer to TRBJ2-5. The CDR3 spans 16 residues. Germline lookup yields CDR1 SGHAT and CDR2 FQDESV (reference sequence). The DNA of the CDR3 is TGTGCCAGCAGCCCACAGACAGGCTTACACGGAGAGACCCAGTACTTC. Its translation is CASSPQTGLHGETQYF.

The rearrangement links TRBV6-5 to TRBJ2-7; 9 bases map to TRBD2. CDR3 length: 14 amino acids. CDR1 MNHEY and CDR2 SVGAGI come from the germline V gene. With 9 bases clipped from V and 9 bases from J, the junction kept 15 bases outside the gene matches. This CDR3 reads CASLPVAGEGGQYF. In nucleotides, the CDR3 is TGTGCCAGTCTACCGGTAGCGGGAGAAGGAGGGCAGTACTTC.

CDR3 in amino acids: CASSLLNSGANVLTF. In DNA, the CDR3 is TGTGCCAGCAGCTTGCTAAACTCTGGGGCCAACGTCCTGACTTTC. V is TRBV5-6 and J is TRBJ2-6; unclear D gene. This CDR3 has 15 residues. CDR1 is SGHDT and CDR2 is YYEEEE in the germline V gene. Deletions cut 1 base from V and 0 bases from J, with 5 bases between.

This chain links TRBV20-1 with TRBJ2-5, with D perhaps matching TRBD1 (6 bases). Germline-derived CDR1 and CDR2 are DFQATT and SNEGSKA (reference sequence). The CDR3 contains 11 residues. The V and J ends lost 2 bases and 7 bases respectively, with 8 bases between them. The CDR3 is CSARLGGTQYF. The CDR3, as DNA: TGCAGTGCTAGACTAGGGGGGACCCAGTACTTC.

As DNA, the CDR3 is TGTGCCAGCAGCCCCTCCGGACTCCGAGGGGATACGCAGTATTTT. Protein sequence: CASSPSGLRGDTQYF. V usage is TRBV6-6 and J usage is TRBJ2-3; TRBD2 is a possible D gene (5 bases). The CDR3 is 15 residues long. V was pared by 6 bases and J by 6 bases, with 19 bases between. CDR1 is MNHNY and CDR2 is SVGAGI in the germline V gene (reference sequence).

The chain recombines TRBV12-3 or TRBV12-4 with TRBJ2-5, with D maybe TRBD2 (6 bases). Judging by the DNA end, TRBJ2-7 fits better; the J call may be wrong. CDR3 size: 15 residues. DNA of the CDR3: TGTGCCAGCAGTCAAGGACTAACGGGGAACTACGAGCAGTACTTC. Protein product: CASSQGLTGNYEQYF.

The chain has TRBV28 and TRBJ2-4, with 7 bases aligning to TRBD1. Matching the DNA end better, TRBJ2-7 makes the J call doubtful. CDR3 size: 15 residues. Per the germline V gene, CDR1 is MDHEN and CDR2 is SYDVKM. CDR3: CASSPGDRDRYEQYF. The CDR3 bases are TGTGCCAGCAGCCCCGGGGACAGAGATCGATACGAGCAGTACTTC.

V and J are TRBV11-2 and TRBJ2-1, with no clear D. The CDR3 is 16 residues long. Germline V gene lookup returns CDR1 SGHAT and CDR2 FQNNGV. Trimming pared 3 bases from V and 3 bases from J, leaving 15 bases between. The CDR3 nucleotides are TGTGCCAGCAGCTTTCTAAGCCTACCCCTCTACAATGAGCAGTTCTTC. Residues: CASSFLSLPLYNEQFF.

The chain has TRBV27 and TRBJ1-2; no firm D call. The germline V and J ends were trimmed by 6 bases and 3 bases, with 14 bases remaining between them. The CDR3 consists of 14 residues. The germline V gene has CDR1 MNHEY and CDR2 SMNVEV (reference sequence). The DNA of the CDR3 is TGTGCCAGCAGGACACCAAACGGGGACTATGGCTACACCTTC. Translated, it gives CASRTPNGDYGYTF.

V gene TRBV28 combines with J gene TRBJ2-5; TRBD1 is a possible D gene (6 bases). V lost 2 bases and J 7 bases, leaving 8 bases between the germline ends. The CDR3 is made up of 12 amino acids. Germline lookup yields CDR1 MDHEN and CDR2 SYDVKM. In nucleotides, the CDR3 is TGTGCCAGCAGTTTAATAGGGGGGACCCAGTACTTC. Translation gives CASSLIGGTQYF.

As for this clonotype: One junction end does not reproduce the germline sequence, and a read error may be involved. J is TRBJ2-7 and V is TRBV4-1; 11 nucleotides align to TRBD1. The CDR3 totals 18 residues. Germline CDR1 is MGHRA and CDR2 is YSYEKL. Here the CDR3 reads CASSQELTGTGGTYEQYF. The DNA of the CDR3 is TGTGCCAGCAGCCAAGAGCTTACCGGGACAGGGGGGACCTACGAGCAGTACTTC.

This chain connects TRBV20-1 to TRBJ2-3, with TRBD2 matching over 9 bases. Germline V lookup: CDR1 DFQATT, CDR2 SNEGSKA (reference sequence). This CDR3 has 20 amino acids. Trimming cost V 0 bases and J 2 bases; bases outside gene matches: 18. The CDR3 coding sequence is TGCAGTGCTAGAGAAGATCATTTTAAGTGGCCTAGCGGGGTCACAGATACGCAGTATTTT. Encoded protein: CSAREDHFKWPSGVTDTQYF.

Only a few counts were recorded for this clonotype. In nucleotides, the CDR3 is TGTGCCAGCAGCAAAATTCTGGGGGCCTCCTACAATGAGCAGTTCTTC. Translation gives CASSKILGASYNEQFF. This chain connects TRBV21-1 to TRBJ2-1; the D call in the table, TRBD1, was not verified against the DNA. TRBV21-1 is a documented pseudogene. The CDR3 length is 16 residues.

This chain joins TRBV7-9 and TRBJ1-3, with D maybe TRBD1 (6 bases). Trimming pared 4 bases from V and 4 bases from J, leaving 14 bases between. The CDR3 length is 15 residues. Germline V lookup: CDR1 SEHNR, CDR2 FQNEAQ (reference sequence). CDR3 coding DNA: TGTGCCAGCAGCTCACCAGCGGGGGCCGGAAACACCATATATTTT. Protein: CASSSPAGAGNTIYF.

There are a few counts of this clonotype. The chain uses TRBV9 and TRBJ2-7; 7 bases match TRBD1. Germline V CDR1 and CDR2: SGDLS, YYNGEE. V gave up 2 bases and J gave up 5 bases; unmatched junction bases: 7. The CDR3 consists of 14 residues. Written as DNA, the CDR3 is TGTGCCAGCAGCGTCTGGGGAACAGGGGACGAGCAGTACTTC. Amino acids: CASSVWGTGDEQYF.

This clonotype has ten or more counts. This chain uses TRBV29-1 with TRBJ2-7, with D unresolved. This CDR3 is built from 12 residues. Trimming cost V 7 bases and J 4 bases, with 14 bases left between them. Looked up from germline, CDR1 is SQVTM and CDR2 is ANQGSEA. This CDR3 reads CSGLGPLYEQYF. The CDR3, as DNA: TGCAGCGGCTTAGGACCGTTATACGAGCAGTACTTC.